The clone carrying this TCR beta chain has a single count. Its antigen is undetermined. This record comes from a study of OX40 agonist ivuxolimab in advanced cancers. Sequenced by immunoSEQ multiplex PCR; TCRdb stores in-frame clones only, minus some. The table shows tens of thousands of clones, with 85% to 90% occurring only once. Findings and caveats of the study: Expanded clones tended on average to be more numerous among CD8+ T cells than CD4+.

The CDR3 is 11 amino acids. The V end was cut by 6 bases, the J end by 8 bases, with 13 bases between. Germline values: CDR1 SQVTM, CDR2 ANQGSEA. The sequence was obtained from an adult with an advanced solid tumor such as melanoma, head and neck, liver or kidney cancer. The material was CD4+ or CD8+ T cells sorted from blood, obtained in a trial of the OX40 agonist ivuxolimab. The chain has TRBV29-1 and TRBJ1-1; D remains unclear. The CDR3 is CSVLRGTEAFF. The CDR3 region has the DNA TGCAGCGTCCTACGGGGAACAGAAGCTTTCTTT.